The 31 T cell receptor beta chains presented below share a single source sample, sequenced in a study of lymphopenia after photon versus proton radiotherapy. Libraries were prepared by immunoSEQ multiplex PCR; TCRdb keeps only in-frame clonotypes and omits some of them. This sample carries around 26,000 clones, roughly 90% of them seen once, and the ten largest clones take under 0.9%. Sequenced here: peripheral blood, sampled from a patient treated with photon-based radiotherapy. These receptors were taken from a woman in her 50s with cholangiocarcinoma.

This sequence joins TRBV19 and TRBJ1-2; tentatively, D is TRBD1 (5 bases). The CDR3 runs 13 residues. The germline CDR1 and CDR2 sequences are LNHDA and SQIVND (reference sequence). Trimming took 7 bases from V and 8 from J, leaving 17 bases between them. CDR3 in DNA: TGTGCCAGTACGGGGCAAGGTGGGGTAGGCTACACCTTC. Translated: CASTGQGGVGYTF.

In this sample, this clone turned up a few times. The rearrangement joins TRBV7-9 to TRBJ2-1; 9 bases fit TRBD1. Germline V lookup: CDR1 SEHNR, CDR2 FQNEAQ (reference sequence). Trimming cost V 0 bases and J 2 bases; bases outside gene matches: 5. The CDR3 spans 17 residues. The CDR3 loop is CASSLAPGQGTYNEQFF. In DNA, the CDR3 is TGTGCCAGCAGCTTAGCCCCGGGACAGGGTACCTACAATGAGCAGTTCTTC.

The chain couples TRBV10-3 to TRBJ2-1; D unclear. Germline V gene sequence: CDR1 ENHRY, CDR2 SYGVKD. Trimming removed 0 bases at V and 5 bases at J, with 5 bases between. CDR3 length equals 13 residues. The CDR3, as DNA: TGTGCCATCAGTGAGTCGGGCGACAATGAGCAGTTCTTC. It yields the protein CAISESGDNEQFF.

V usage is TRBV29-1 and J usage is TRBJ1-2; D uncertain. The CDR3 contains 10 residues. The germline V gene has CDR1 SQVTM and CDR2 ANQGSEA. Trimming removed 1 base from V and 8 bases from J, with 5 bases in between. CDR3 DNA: TGCAGCGTTGAAGGGGAAGGCTACACCTTC. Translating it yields CSVEGEGYTF.

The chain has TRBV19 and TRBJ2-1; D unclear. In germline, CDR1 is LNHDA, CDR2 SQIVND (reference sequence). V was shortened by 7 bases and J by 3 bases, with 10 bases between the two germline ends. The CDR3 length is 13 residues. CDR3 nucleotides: TGTGCCAGTACGAGCCAAAGCTACAATGAGCAGTTCTTC. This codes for CASTSQSYNEQFF.

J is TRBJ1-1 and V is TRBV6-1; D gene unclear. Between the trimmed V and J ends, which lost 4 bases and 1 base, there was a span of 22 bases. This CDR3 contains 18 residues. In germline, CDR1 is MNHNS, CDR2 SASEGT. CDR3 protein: CASSVSGVSPGGNTEAFF. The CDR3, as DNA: TGTGCCAGCAGTGTATCCGGTGTTTCTCCGGGAGGGAACACTGAAGCTTTCTTT.

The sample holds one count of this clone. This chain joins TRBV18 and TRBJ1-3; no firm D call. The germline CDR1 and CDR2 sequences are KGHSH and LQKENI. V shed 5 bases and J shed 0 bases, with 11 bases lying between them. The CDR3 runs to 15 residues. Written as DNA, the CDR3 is TGTGCCAGCTCATCTGACCTAAGCTCTGGAAACACCATATATTTT. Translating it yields CASSSDLSSGNTIYF.

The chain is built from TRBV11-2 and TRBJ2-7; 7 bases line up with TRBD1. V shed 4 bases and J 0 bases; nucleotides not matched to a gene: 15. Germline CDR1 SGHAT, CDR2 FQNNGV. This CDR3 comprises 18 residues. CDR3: CASSSRGNLGPVSYEQYF. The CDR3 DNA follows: TGTGCCAGCAGCTCCAGGGGGAATCTGGGCCCAGTCTCCTACGAGCAGTACTTC.

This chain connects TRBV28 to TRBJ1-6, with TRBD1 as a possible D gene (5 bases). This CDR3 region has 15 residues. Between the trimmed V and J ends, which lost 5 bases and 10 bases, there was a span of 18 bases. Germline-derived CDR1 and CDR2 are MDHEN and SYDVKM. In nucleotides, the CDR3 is TGTGCCAGCAGTGCCGGGGGGGGGTGGAGGTCACCCCTCCACTTT. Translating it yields CASSAGGGWRSPLHF.

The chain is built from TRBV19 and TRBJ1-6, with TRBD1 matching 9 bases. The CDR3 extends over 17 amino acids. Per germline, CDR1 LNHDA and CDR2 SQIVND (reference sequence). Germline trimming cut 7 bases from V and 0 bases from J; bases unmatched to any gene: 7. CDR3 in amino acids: CASNTGQGSSYNSPLHF. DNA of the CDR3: TGTGCCAGTAATACGGGACAGGGCAGCTCCTATAATTCACCCCTCCACTTT.

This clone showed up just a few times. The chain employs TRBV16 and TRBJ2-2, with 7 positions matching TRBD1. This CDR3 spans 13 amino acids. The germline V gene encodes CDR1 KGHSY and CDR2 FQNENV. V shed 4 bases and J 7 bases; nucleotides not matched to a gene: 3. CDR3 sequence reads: CASSLGQIGELFF. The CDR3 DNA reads TGTGCCAGCAGCCTGGGACAGATCGGGGAGCTGTTTTTT.

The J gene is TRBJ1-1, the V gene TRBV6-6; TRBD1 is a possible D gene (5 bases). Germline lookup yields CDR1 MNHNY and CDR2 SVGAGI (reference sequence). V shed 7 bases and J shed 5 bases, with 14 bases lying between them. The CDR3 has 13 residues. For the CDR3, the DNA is TGTGCCAGCACTCAGGGTGGTCGGACTGAAGCTTTCTTT. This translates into CASTQGGRTEAFF.

CDR3 loop: CAWSALTRSSYNEQFF. The CDR3 DNA is TGTGCCTGGAGTGCGCTGACCCGGAGCTCCTACAATGAGCAGTTCTTC. The rearrangement links TRBV30 to TRBJ2-1, with no clear D. The CDR3 has 16 residues. The V end was cut by 1 base, the J end by 0 bases, with 13 bases between. CDR1 is GTSNPN and CDR2 is SVGIG in the germline V gene (reference sequence).

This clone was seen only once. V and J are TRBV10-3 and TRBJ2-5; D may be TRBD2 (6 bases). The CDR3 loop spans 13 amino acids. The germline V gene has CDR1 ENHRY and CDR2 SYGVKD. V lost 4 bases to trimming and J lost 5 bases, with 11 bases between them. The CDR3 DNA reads TGTGCCATCAGTGGGCGGAGCGGGGAGACCCAGTACTTC. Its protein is CAISGRSGETQYF.

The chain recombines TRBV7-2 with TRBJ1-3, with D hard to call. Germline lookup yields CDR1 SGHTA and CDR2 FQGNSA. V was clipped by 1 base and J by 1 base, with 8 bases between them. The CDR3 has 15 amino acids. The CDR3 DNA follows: TGTGCCAGCAGCTTAGGGCAGACTTCTGGAAACACCATATATTTT. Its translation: CASSLGQTSGNTIYF.

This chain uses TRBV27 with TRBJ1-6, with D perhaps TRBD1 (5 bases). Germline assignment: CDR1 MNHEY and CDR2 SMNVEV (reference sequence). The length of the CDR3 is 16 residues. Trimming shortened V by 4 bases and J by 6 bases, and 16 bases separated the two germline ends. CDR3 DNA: TGTGCCAGCAGTTCCACCTCAGGGCACCCTAATTCACCCCTCCACTTT. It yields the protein CASSSTSGHPNSPLHF.

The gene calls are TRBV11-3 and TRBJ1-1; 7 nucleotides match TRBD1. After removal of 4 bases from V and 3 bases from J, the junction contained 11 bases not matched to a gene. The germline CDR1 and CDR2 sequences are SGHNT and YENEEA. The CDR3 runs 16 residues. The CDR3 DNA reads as TGTGCCAGCAGCTGGGGGACGGGACAGCTCGACACTGAAGCTTTCTTT. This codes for CASSWGTGQLDTEAFF.

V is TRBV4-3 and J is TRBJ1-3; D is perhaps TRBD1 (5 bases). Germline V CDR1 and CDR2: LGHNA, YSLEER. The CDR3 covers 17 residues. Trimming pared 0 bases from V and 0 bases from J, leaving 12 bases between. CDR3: CASSQDREGFSGNTIYF. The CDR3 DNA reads TGCGCCAGCAGCCAAGACAGGGAAGGATTCTCTGGAAACACCATATATTTT.

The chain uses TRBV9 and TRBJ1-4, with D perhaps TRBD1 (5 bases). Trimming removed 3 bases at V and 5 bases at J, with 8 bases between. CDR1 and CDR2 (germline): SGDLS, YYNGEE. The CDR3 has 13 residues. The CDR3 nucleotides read TGTGCCAGCAGCGGGGACGGAAATGAAAAACTGTTTTTT. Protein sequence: CASSGDGNEKLFF.

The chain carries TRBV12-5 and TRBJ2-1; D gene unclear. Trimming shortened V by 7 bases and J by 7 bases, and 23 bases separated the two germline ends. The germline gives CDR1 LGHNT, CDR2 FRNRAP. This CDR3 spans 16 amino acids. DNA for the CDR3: TGTGCTAGTGCTCTCCCCCGGGCCGTGGGCCTGAATGAGCAGTTCTTC. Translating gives CASALPRAVGLNEQFF.

The CDR3 is CASRPEGKGEKLFF. The CDR3 DNA reads as TGCGCCAGCAGACCGGAAGGGAAGGGTGAAAAACTGTTTTTT. V and J are TRBV23-1 and TRBJ1-4, with D hard to call. TRBV23-1 is marked as an open reading frame, function uncertain. V was shortened by 6 bases and J by 7 bases, with 15 bases between the two germline ends. The CDR3 is 14 amino acids.

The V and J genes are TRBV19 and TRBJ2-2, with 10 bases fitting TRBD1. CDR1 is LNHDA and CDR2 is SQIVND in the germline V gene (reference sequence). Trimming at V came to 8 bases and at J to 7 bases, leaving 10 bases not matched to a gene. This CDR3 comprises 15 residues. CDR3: CASRDRGLSVGELFF. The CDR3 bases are TGTGCCAGTCGAGACAGGGGGCTCTCTGTCGGGGAGCTGTTTTTT.

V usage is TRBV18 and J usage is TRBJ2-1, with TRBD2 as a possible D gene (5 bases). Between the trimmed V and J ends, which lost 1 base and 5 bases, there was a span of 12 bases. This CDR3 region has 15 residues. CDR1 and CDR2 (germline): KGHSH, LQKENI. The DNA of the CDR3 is TGTGCCAGCTCACCACAGGGAGTACACCACAATGAGCAGTTCTTC. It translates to CASSPQGVHHNEQFF.

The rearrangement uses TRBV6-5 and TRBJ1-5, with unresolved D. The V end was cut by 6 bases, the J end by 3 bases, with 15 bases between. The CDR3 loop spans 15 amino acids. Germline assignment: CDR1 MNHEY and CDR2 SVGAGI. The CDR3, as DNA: TGTGCCAGCAGCCCTTCGGGCTACTTCAATCAGCCCCAGCATTTT. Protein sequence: CASSPSGYFNQPQHF.

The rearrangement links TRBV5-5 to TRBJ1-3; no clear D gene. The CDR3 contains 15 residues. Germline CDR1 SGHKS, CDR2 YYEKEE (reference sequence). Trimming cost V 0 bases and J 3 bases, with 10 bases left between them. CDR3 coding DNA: TGTGCCAGCAGCTTGGATGGGTCAGGTGGAAACACCATATATTTT. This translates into CASSLDGSGGNTIYF.

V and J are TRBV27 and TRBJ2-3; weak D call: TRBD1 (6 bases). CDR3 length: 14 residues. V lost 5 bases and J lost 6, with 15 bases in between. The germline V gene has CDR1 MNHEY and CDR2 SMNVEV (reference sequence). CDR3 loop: CASSPQGYIDTQYF. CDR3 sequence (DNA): TGTGCCAGCAGTCCACAGGGTTATATCGATACGCAGTATTTT.

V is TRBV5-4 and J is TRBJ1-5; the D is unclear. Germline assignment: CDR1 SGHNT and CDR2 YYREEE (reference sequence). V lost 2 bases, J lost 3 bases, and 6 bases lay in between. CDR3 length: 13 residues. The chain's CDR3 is CASSLEVNQPQHF. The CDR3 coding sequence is TGTGCCAGCAGCTTAGAGGTCAATCAGCCCCAGCATTTT. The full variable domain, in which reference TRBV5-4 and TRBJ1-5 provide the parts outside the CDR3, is ETGVTQSPTHLIKTRGQQVTLRCSSQSGHNTVSWYQQALGQGPQFIFQYYREEENGRGNFPPRFSGLQFPNYSSELNVNALELDDSALYLCASSLEVNQPQHFGDGTRLSIL.

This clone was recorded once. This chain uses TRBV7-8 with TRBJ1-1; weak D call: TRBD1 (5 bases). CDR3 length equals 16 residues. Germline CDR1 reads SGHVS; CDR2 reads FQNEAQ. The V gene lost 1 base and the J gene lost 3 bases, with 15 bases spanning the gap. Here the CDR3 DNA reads TGTGCCAGCAGCTTAGATGGGGGGTTAGGTGACACTGAAGCTTTCTTT. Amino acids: CASSLDGGLGDTEAFF.

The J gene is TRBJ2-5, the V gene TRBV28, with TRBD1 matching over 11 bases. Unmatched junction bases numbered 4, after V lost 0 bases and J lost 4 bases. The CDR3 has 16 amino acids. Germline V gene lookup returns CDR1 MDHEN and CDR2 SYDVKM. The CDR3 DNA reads TGTGCCAGCAGTTTATGGGACAGGGGGCGTGCAGAGACCCAGTACTTC. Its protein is CASSLWDRGRAETQYF.

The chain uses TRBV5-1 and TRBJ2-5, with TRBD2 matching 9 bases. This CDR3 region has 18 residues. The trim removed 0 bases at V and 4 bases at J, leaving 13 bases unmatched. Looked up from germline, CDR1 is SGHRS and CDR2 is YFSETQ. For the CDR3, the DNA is TGCGCCAGCAGCTTGGCGTTGGGAGCGGGGGGACCCGGAGAGACCCAGTACTTC. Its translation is CASSLALGAGGPGETQYF.

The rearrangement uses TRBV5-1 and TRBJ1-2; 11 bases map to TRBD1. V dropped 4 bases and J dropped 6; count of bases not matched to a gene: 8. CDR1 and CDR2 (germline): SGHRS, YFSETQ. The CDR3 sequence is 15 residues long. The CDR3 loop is CASSDQGQGANGYTF. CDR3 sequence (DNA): TGCGCCAGCAGCGATCAAGGACAGGGGGCTAATGGCTACACCTTC. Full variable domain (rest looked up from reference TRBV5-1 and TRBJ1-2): KAGVTQTPRYLIKTRGQQVTLSCSPISGHRSVSWYQQTPGQGLQFLFEYFSETQRNKGNFPGRFSGRQFSNSRSEMNVSTLELGDSALYLCASSDQGQGANGYTFGSGTRLTVV.